Listed below are T cell receptor beta chains from one sample, sequenced in a study of blood T cell repertoires in COVID-19. The data were produced by immunoSEQ multiplex PCR, yet TCRdb's version contains in-frame clones alone and is incomplete. This table holds some 150,000 clones, 82% found once. Sequenced: peripheral blood. The receptors shown here come from an older woman with acute or convalescent COVID-19. CDR3s include the opening cysteine and the closing phenylalanine or tryptophan. The order of the fields is V gene, clone size, J gene, CDR3 protein. Rows give clone size only sometimes, using once, few, many, or a class for an expanded clone.

TRBV3-1/TRBV3-2	.	TRBJ2-1	CASSQDRRTRISGRPYNEQFF
TRBV18	.	TRBJ1-1	CASSREQGIGTEAFF
TRBV6-1	once	TRBJ1-2	CASSEGVGGGYTF
TRBV5-1	.	TRBJ1-6	CASSFITDNSPLHF
TRBV10-3	.	TRBJ1-3	CASQDRGAENTIYF
TRBV30	.	TRBJ2-3	CAWSVGTSGTSTDTQYF
TRBV30	.	TRBJ1-4	CAWSPRPGEKLFF
TRBV3-1/TRBV3-2	.	TRBJ1-3	CASSLLQGDSGNTIYF
TRBV7-2	few	TRBJ1-2	CASSLDQRLGTGQYGYTF
TRBV15	.	TRBJ2-7	CATSRGGKQGSYEQYF
TRBV5-1	.	TRBJ2-7	CASRLLAGYEQYF
TRBV6-6	.	TRBJ2-7	CASSLRQGYEQYF
TRBV20-1	.	TRBJ1-2	CSASDPRTGSYGYTF
TRBV10-3	.	TRBJ2-4	CAISAGLAKNIQYF
TRBV10-3	few	TRBJ2-7	CAISEEIAGASSYEQYF
TRBV23-1	few	TRBJ1-5	CASSQSRPLSNQPQHF
TRBV2	.	TRBJ2-3	CASSGSPSGILVTDTQYF
TRBV24-1	.	TRBJ2-3	CATSDLKSGTSGVTQYF
TRBV5-6	once	TRBJ2-3	CASIPPGLADPSTDTQYF
TRBV9	once	TRBJ2-1	CASSVDPSGSRNEQFF
TRBV19	.	TRBJ2-3	CASSRPGSTTDTQYF
TRBV10-3	.	TRBJ1-1	CAIKEDTEAFF
TRBV6-5	.	TRBJ1-6	CASQHWDRNSPLHF
TRBV4-3	once	TRBJ2-3	CASSQGTALAATDTQYF
TRBV27	.	TRBJ1-2	CASSSPRGRKIDYTF
TRBV10-2	.	TRBJ1-5	CASKRGTGAGQPQHF
TRBV28	.	TRBJ1-4	CASTSGGANEKLFF
TRBV18	.	TRBJ2-7	CASSPLDSPAREQYF
TRBV4-1	.	TRBJ2-5	CASSPIRGRQETQYF
TRBV2	.	TRBJ1-2	CASSILTDYGYTF
TRBV6-1	.	TRBJ2-3	CASSERLAADTQYF
TRBV7-2	.	TRBJ1-2	CASSLAQGAAGYTF
TRBV3-1/TRBV3-2	.	TRBJ1-6	CASSHQGRDSPLHF
TRBV18	.	TRBJ2-3	CASQQTAGARPVTDTQYF
TRBV7-9	.	TRBJ1-1	CASSLGSGDAFF
TRBV20-1	.	TRBJ2-7	CSARDIVQYF
TRBV28	.	TRBJ2-4	CAGSLISAAKNIQYF
TRBV19	few	TRBJ2-7	CASSPYLAESYEQYF
TRBV15	once	TRBJ2-1	CATSRALSGRASNEQFF
TRBV5-4	.	TRBJ1-1	CASRAGGIDTEAFF
TRBV28	.	TRBJ1-1	CASSPGGLLEAFF
TRBV10-3	.	TRBJ1-1	CAISLETDLNTEAFF
TRBV28	.	TRBJ1-5	CASSPVSSNQPQHF
TRBV7-9	.	TRBJ2-7	CASSLAISGASYEQYF
TRBV28	.	TRBJ2-4	CASSRHVTGKNIQYF
TRBV6-6	.	TRBJ2-7	CASSYPGLRRYEQYF
TRBV6-5	.	TRBJ2-3	CASSYTGGGTDTQYF